The 17 T cell receptor beta chains given below trace back to one sample, sequenced in a study of blood T cells in healthy people across ages. It was with a sample-barcoded 5' primer and a J-beta primer mix that a second PCR of roughly 6 to 12 cycles was run. Using its own MiXCR run on the 5' RACE reads, TCRdb lists one record per CDR3 protein. The sample holds approximately 1,000,000 distinct CDR3 sequences, more than 30% seen once. Sequenced sample: blood. These TCRs come from a man aged 18 to 30 in good health.

This sequence joins TRBV4-2 and TRBJ1-4; perhaps TRBD1 as D (6 bases). CDR3 length equals 19 residues. Germline V lookup: CDR1 LGHNA, CDR2 YNFKEQ. Trimming removed 0 bases from V and 6 bases from J, with 23 bases in between. The CDR3 DNA reads as TGTGCCAGCAGCCAAGATCCGGGGGCGGGGGGCAGGAGTTATGAAAAACTGTTTTTT. It is translated as CASSQDPGAGGRSYEKLFF.

The chain carries TRBV4-3 and TRBJ2-5; possibly TRBD1 or TRBD2 for D (6 bases each). Trimming left V 0 bases short and J 1 base short, with 18 bases between. The CDR3 runs to 18 residues. Germline V CDR1 and CDR2: LGHNA, YSLEER. CDR3 DNA sequence: TGCGCCAGCAGCCAAGACCGGAGGGATGGGACAATCCAAGAGACCCAGTACTTC. Amino acid sequence: CASSQDRRDGTIQETQYF.

This clonotype has ten or more counts. This chain links TRBV27 with TRBJ2-5; D remains unclear. Germline assignment: CDR1 MNHEY and CDR2 SMNVEV (reference sequence). Deletions cut 2 bases from V and 0 bases from J, with 4 bases between. The CDR3 is made up of 13 amino acids. The CDR3 region has the DNA TGTGCCAGCAGTTTAGAGAACCAAGAGACCCAGTACTTC. It codes for CASSLENQETQYF.

The chain is built from TRBV12-3 or TRBV12-4 and TRBJ1-5, with a tentative D call TRBD1 (5 bases). This CDR3 is built from 16 residues. V was trimmed by 2 bases and J by 3 bases, leaving 14 bases between them. CDR3 in amino acids: CASSLYGGGTNQPQHF. The CDR3, as DNA: TGTGCCAGCAGTTTATATGGTGGCGGGACCAATCAGCCCCAGCATTTT.

The chain couples TRBV20-1 to TRBJ1-1; D is unresolved. The V end was cut by 4 bases, the J end by 4 bases, with 13 bases between. This CDR3 contains 13 residues. Germline V CDR1 and CDR2: DFQATT, SNEGSKA (reference sequence). The CDR3 DNA reads as TGCAGTGCTACCGAGACTTACTCCACTGAAGCTTTCTTT. Its translation: CSATETYSTEAFF.

This sequence joins TRBV10-3 and TRBJ2-7, with TRBD2 identical over 10 bases. V gave up 5 bases and J gave up 0 bases; unmatched junction bases: 4. Germline values: CDR1 ENHRY, CDR2 SYGVKD. The CDR3 is 15 amino acids. The CDR3 DNA reads as TGTGCCATCAGTAATCTAGCGGGGGACTCCTACGAGCAGTACTTC. This sequence encodes CAISNLAGDSYEQYF.

The chain employs TRBV9 and TRBJ2-3, with 8 nucleotides matching TRBD2. The germline V gene has CDR1 SGDLS and CDR2 YYNGEE. This CDR3 has 15 amino acids. With V trimmed by 0 bases and J by 5 bases, 5 bases remained unmatched. Here the CDR3 DNA reads TGTGCCAGCAGCGTAGTGCGGGCGGGGGGAGATACGCAGTATTTT. Protein sequence: CASSVVRAGGDTQYF.

The chain links TRBV25-1 to TRBJ2-4, with 8 positions matching TRBD2. The germline CDR1 and CDR2 sequences are MGHDK and SYGVNS. This CDR3 comprises 15 residues. V lost 1 base to trimming and J lost 12 bases; unmatched junction nucleotides: 11. The CDR3 spells CASSELGTRAHDQYF. CDR3 in DNA: TGTGCCAGCAGTGAATTGGGGACTAGGGCCCACGATCAGTACTTC.

This clonotype showed up just a few times. The rearrangement links TRBV6-2 or TRBV6-3 to TRBJ2-1; D is perhaps TRBD1 or TRBD2 (5 bases each). The V gene's germline CDR1 is MNHEY and CDR2 SVGEGT. CDR3 length equals 15 residues. Trimming took off 7 bases at V and 2 bases at J, with 15 bases between the two ends. The CDR3 protein is CASIAGGSAYNEQFF. The CDR3 DNA reads as TGTGCCAGCATCGCTGGGGGAAGCGCCTACAATGAGCAGTTCTTC.

This clonotype appeared a few times. This CDR3 reads CASSLGGLDSAYNEQYF. For the CDR3, the DNA is TGTGCCAGCAGCTTAGGGGGACTGGACAGCGCCTACAATGAGCAGTACTTC. V gene TRBV7-3 combines with J gene TRBJ2-1; possibly TRBD1 or TRBD2 for D (6 bases each). The tail of the sequence fits TRBJ2-7 better, so the J call may be wrong. The CDR3 contains 17 residues. Germline V gene data show CDR1 as SGHTA and CDR2 as FQGTGA.

This chain joins TRBV9 and TRBJ1-2; D might be TRBD1 (5 bases). This CDR3 spans 13 amino acids. The germline CDR1 and CDR2 sequences are SGDLS and YYNGEE. V lost 2 bases to trimming and J lost 6 bases, with 11 bases between them. Here the CDR3 DNA reads TGTGCCAGCAGCGTGGAGGGGATGCATGGCTACACCTTC. As protein: CASSVEGMHGYTF.

The V and J genes are TRBV12-3 or TRBV12-4 and TRBJ1-2, with TRBD1 matching over 8 bases. The CDR3 has 16 amino acids. J gave up 8 bases and V 4 bases, and 15 bases lay outside the gene matches. The CDR3 region is CASSSNTASPGGGYTF. CDR3 DNA: TGTGCCAGCAGTTCGAATACCGCCTCGCCAGGGGGCGGCTACACCTTC.

The CDR3 protein is CASSLGVTSRLFF. In nucleotides, the CDR3 is TGTGCCAGCAGCTTAGGAGTCACTAGCCGGCTGTTTTTT. The chain couples TRBV7-2 to TRBJ1-4; D gene uncertain. This CDR3 has 13 residues. Between the trimmed V and J ends, which lost 1 base and 14 bases, there was a span of 14 bases. Germline V lookup: CDR1 SGHTA, CDR2 FQGNSA.

The chain combines TRBV27 with TRBJ1-1; 7 nucleotides align to TRBD1. Germline loops: CDR1 MNHEY, CDR2 SMNVEV (reference sequence). The V gene end was trimmed by 2 bases and the J gene end by 2 bases; junction bases not matched to a gene: 5. This CDR3 comprises 15 residues. CDR3 DNA sequence: TGTGCCAGCAGTTTAAGCCCAGGGGGTAACACTGAAGCTTTCTTT. Amino acid sequence: CASSLSPGGNTEAFF.

This chain links TRBV12-3 or TRBV12-4 with TRBJ2-2, with D possibly matching TRBD2 (6 bases). This CDR3 is 13 amino acids long. V lost 7 bases, J lost 6 bases, and 12 bases lay in between. The CDR3 bases are TGTGCCAGCACCCGACTAGTCCCCGGGGAGCTGTTTTTT. It encodes CASTRLVPGELFF.

With respect to this clonotype: The junction does not match germline at one end; this may be a read error. V is TRBV14 and J is TRBJ2-2; no firm D call. This CDR3 contains 17 residues. Germline V gene sequence: CDR1 SGHDN, CDR2 FVKESK. CDR3: CAGSQEATLWGTGELFF. CDR3 sequence (DNA): TGTGCCGGCAGCCAAGAGGCAACTCTATGGGGCACCGGGGAGCTGTTTTTT.

The chain is built from TRBV2 and TRBJ2-1; no clear D. The better agreement between TRBJ2-7 and the DNA end casts doubt on the J call. Per the germline V gene, CDR1 is SNHLY and CDR2 is FYNNEI. This CDR3 has 14 residues. The CDR3 loop reads CASSEVGIYNEQYF. In nucleotides, the CDR3 is TGTGCCAGCAGTGAAGTGGGAATATACAATGAGCAGTACTTC.